One and the same sample provided the 20 T cell receptor beta chains below, sequenced in a study of CD8 T cells in ankylosing spondylitis. Study-wide points: Blood from ankylosing spondylitis patients appeared to carry a characteristic roughly 8-variant TCR beta motif.

Antigen specificity for these receptors is unknown. MiXCR, run by TCRdb on the 5' RACE reads, gives a single entry per CDR3 protein. The sample yields roughly 470,000 distinct CDR3 sequences, approximately 26% seen once. The source material was blood, either unsorted or a sorted T cell fraction (not recorded which). The receptor source for this set is a male donor with ankylosing spondylitis.

Only a few counts were recorded for this clonotype. This chain joins TRBV3-1 and TRBJ2-2, with TRBD2 matching over 8 bases. With 4 bases clipped from V and 6 bases from J, the junction kept 4 bases outside the gene matches. Germline CDR1 reads LGHDT; CDR2 reads YNNKEL (reference sequence). The CDR3 has 14 amino acids. CDR3 region: CASSPGAGAGELFF. Written as DNA, the CDR3 is TGTGCCAGCAGCCCCGGAGCGGGAGCCGGGGAGCTGTTTTTT.

Written as DNA, the CDR3 is TGTGCCAGCAGCCAGGGGACTCCCCAAGCCGGGGAGCTGTTTTTT. This gives the protein CASSQGTPQAGELFF. The chain carries TRBV7-9 and TRBJ2-2; D may correspond to TRBD1 or TRBD2 (6 bases each). Germline V lookup: CDR1 SEHNR, CDR2 FQNEAQ (reference sequence). This CDR3 comprises 15 residues. The V and J ends lost 5 bases and 6 bases respectively, with 16 bases between them.

Many counts were recorded for this clonotype. The V call is TRBV20-1, the J call TRBJ2-1, with 7 bases aligning to TRBD2. CDR1 is DFQATT and CDR2 is SNEGSKA in the germline V gene (reference sequence). The CDR3 has 15 amino acids. Trimming cost V 6 bases and J 5 bases; bases outside gene matches: 13. CDR3 DNA: TGCAGTGCGGGGAAAGCGTCTAGCGGAAACAATGAGCAGTTCTTC. Translation gives CSAGKASSGNNEQFF.

The J gene is TRBJ2-3, the V gene TRBV12-3 or TRBV12-4; 9 nucleotides line up with TRBD1. The CDR3 contains 16 residues. With V trimmed by 5 bases and J by 4 bases, 10 bases remained unmatched. The CDR3 here is CASSPRWDRVADTQYF. CDR3 in DNA: TGTGCCAGCAGTCCCCGGTGGGACAGGGTCGCAGATACGCAGTATTTT.

The genes are TRBV29-1 and TRBJ2-3; D is undetermined. There are 14 residues in the CDR3. Between the trimmed V and J ends, which lost 8 bases and 0 bases, there was a span of 15 bases. The V gene's germline CDR1 is SQVTM and CDR2 ANQGSEA. CDR3 sequence: CSIRTAQSTDTQYF. In nucleotides, the CDR3 is TGCAGCATTCGTACAGCGCAGAGCACAGATACGCAGTATTTT.

This clonotype was detected only once. The rearrangement joins TRBV20-1 to TRBJ2-7; 7 bases line up with TRBD1. From germline, CDR1 is DFQATT and CDR2 SNEGSKA (reference sequence). The V segment lost 7 bases and the J segment 4 bases; nucleotides outside the gene matches: 7. The CDR3 is made up of 12 amino acids. This CDR3 reads CSGATQGYEQYF. In DNA form, the CDR3 reads TGCAGTGGCGCGACACAGGGGTACGAGCAGTACTTC.

The V call is TRBV5-1, the J call TRBJ2-2; D gene uncertain. From germline, CDR1 is SGHRS and CDR2 YFSETQ. This CDR3 region has 17 residues. Trimming took off 0 bases at V and 3 bases at J, with 15 bases between the two ends. DNA for the CDR3: TGCGCCAGCAGCTTGGCGTTGGACCAGGCGGACACCGGGGAGCTGTTTTTT. Encoded protein: CASSLALDQADTGELFF.

In its sample, this clonotype was seen a few times. The chain couples TRBV24-1 to TRBJ1-2, with TRBD1 matching 8 bases. In germline, CDR1 is KGHDR, CDR2 SFDVKD. The CDR3 consists of 15 residues. After removal of 0 bases from V and 5 bases from J, the junction contained 4 bases not matched to a gene. The chain's CDR3 is CATSDLQGAHYGYTF. CDR3 bases: TGTGCCACCAGTGATTTGCAGGGGGCGCATTATGGCTACACCTTC.

This clonotype was found a few times. The V and J genes are TRBV11-3 and TRBJ2-5; 9 bases align to TRBD1. The germline V gene has CDR1 SGHNT and CDR2 YENEEA. V trimming: 7 bases; J trimming: 4 bases; junction bases outside the gene matches: 7. The CDR3 runs to 14 residues. CDR3 DNA: TGTGCCAGCAAGGGACAGGGTGAAGGAGAGACCCAGTACTTC. Translation: CASKGQGEGETQYF.

This clonotype was seen ten or more times. The rearrangement joins TRBV24-1 to TRBJ2-3; a weak D match, TRBD1 (6 bases). CDR3 length: 16 residues. V was cut by 2 bases and J by 0 bases, with 11 bases left in between. CDR1 and CDR2 from the germline V gene are KGHDR and SFDVKD. CDR3 nucleotide sequence: TGTGCCACCAGTGATTCCAGGGGCCCAAGCACAGATACGCAGTATTTT. This translates into CATSDSRGPSTDTQYF.

The chain joins TRBV24-1 to TRBJ2-3; tentatively, D is TRBD2 (6 bases). The ends were cut back, 4 bases at V and 0 bases at J, with 13 bases in the middle. The CDR3 covers 16 residues. Germline V gives CDR1 KGHDR, CDR2 SFDVKD. The CDR3 bases are TGTGCCACCAGTGACCCCCCCGGGACTAGCACAGATACGCAGTATTTT. Its protein is CATSDPPGTSTDTQYF.

The chain recombines TRBV7-8 with TRBJ2-1; perhaps TRBD1 as D (6 bases). CDR3 length equals 14 residues. The germline V and J ends were trimmed by 5 bases and 4 bases, with 12 bases remaining between them. Germline loops: CDR1 SGHVS, CDR2 FQNEAQ. CDR3 residues: CASSLGQFYNEQFF. CDR3 sequence (DNA): TGTGCCAGCAGCCTCGGACAGTTTTACAATGAGCAGTTCTTC.

This clonotype was observed a handful of times. This sequence joins TRBV7-8 and TRBJ1-1; no clear D. The V end was cut by 3 bases, the J end by 4 bases, with 12 bases between. Looked up from germline, CDR1 is SGHVS and CDR2 is FQNEAQ. CDR3 size: 14 residues. CDR3 nucleotide sequence: TGTGCCAGCAGCTTGTCCACCGGGAGCACTGAAGCTTTCTTT. It yields the protein CASSLSTGSTEAFF. The whole variable domain, remainder taken from reference TRBV7-8 and TRBJ1-1, is GAGVSQSPRYKVAKRGQDVALRCDPISGHVSLFWYQQALGQGPEFLTYFQNEAQLDKSGLPSDRFFAERPEGSVSTLKIQRTQQEDSAVYLCASSLSTGSTEAFFGQGTRLTVV.

This clonotype showed up just a few times. The chain combines TRBV29-1 with TRBJ2-1; TRBD1 matches at 7 bases. Losses at the gene ends were 7 bases for V and 5 bases for J; bases not matched to a gene: 2. The CDR3 runs 11 residues. Germline V CDR1 and CDR2: SQVTM, ANQGSEA. CDR3 protein: CSGGQDNEQFF. The CDR3 DNA sequence: TGCAGCGGTGGACAGGACAATGAGCAGTTCTTC.

CDR3 amino acids: CSASRRGLYSNQPQHF. The CDR3 nucleotides are TGCAGTGCTAGCCGGCGAGGGTTGTATAGCAATCAGCCCCAGCATTTT. The chain uses TRBV20-1 and TRBJ1-5; D unclear. The CDR3 is 16 amino acids. V was pared by 3 bases and J by 0 bases, with 15 bases between. CDR1 is DFQATT and CDR2 is SNEGSKA in the germline V gene (reference sequence).

This clonotype was detected only once. CDR3: CASSSAGARNSPLHF. CDR3 sequence (DNA): TGTGCCAGCAGTTCCGCGGGGGCCCGGAATTCACCCCTCCACTTT. The chain combines TRBV6-5 with TRBJ1-6; weak D call: TRBD1 (6 bases). The CDR3 totals 15 residues. The ends were cut back, 4 bases at V and 7 bases at J, with 14 bases in the middle. Germline assignment: CDR1 MNHEY and CDR2 SVGAGI.

V is TRBV10-1 and J is TRBJ2-2; D call uncertain. V was clipped by 0 bases and J by 3 bases, with 11 bases between them. The CDR3 length is 16 residues. Germline values: CDR1 WNHNN, CDR2 SYGVQD (reference sequence). This CDR3 reads CASSESTGLYTGELFF. CDR3 in DNA: TGCGCCAGCAGTGAGTCGACTGGCTTGTACACCGGGGAGCTGTTTTTT.

The chain employs TRBV5-1 and TRBJ2-1; TRBD1 agrees at 9 bases. Germline CDR1 and CDR2: SGHRS and YFSETQ. CDR3 length: 14 residues. Germline trimming cut 8 bases from V and 4 bases from J; bases unmatched to any gene: 7. The CDR3 is CASSRDRVYNEQFF. Here the CDR3 DNA reads TGCGCCAGTAGTAGGGACAGGGTGTACAATGAGCAGTTCTTC.

This clonotype has just a few counts. The chain recombines TRBV20-1 with TRBJ2-3, with D hard to call. V shed 0 bases and J shed 3 bases, with 10 bases lying between them. The CDR3 is made up of 14 amino acids. CDR1 is DFQATT, CDR2 SNEGSKA, per germline (reference sequence). The CDR3 DNA reads as TGCAGTGCTAGAGATCCGGCGATTACAGATACGCAGTATTTT. It specifies CSARDPAITDTQYF.

The chain uses TRBV5-1 and TRBJ2-2; 8 bases map to TRBD2. Germline V gene sequence: CDR1 SGHRS, CDR2 YFSETQ. Trimming took 3 bases from V and 6 from J; bases not matched to a gene: 10. The CDR3 extends over 16 amino acids. The CDR3 bases are TGCGCCAGCAGCTCCCTTGGAGCGGGAGAGGCCGGGGAGCTGTTTTTT. It codes for CASSSLGAGEAGELFF.